The 9 T cell receptor beta chains below come from one sample, sequenced in a study of cytomegalovirus exposure and HLA in healthy donors. PCR primers comprised 60 Vbeta and 13 Jbeta primers. Assay used: immunoSEQ multiplex PCR; TCRdb lists only in-frame clones, some missing. The sample shows about 180,000 clones, approximately 79% of them seen only once. The sample taken for sequencing was PBMCs. The source of these receptors is a woman aged 35 to 49 in good health and CMV-seronegative.

This clone occurred once. The chain has TRBV15 and TRBJ2-5, with unresolved D. The last part of the DNA fits TRBJ2-7 better; the J call may be wrong. Looked up from germline, CDR1 is LNHNV and CDR2 is YYDKDF (reference sequence). The length of the CDR3 is 11 residues. This CDR3 is CATSRGIEQYF. The CDR3 bases are TGTGCCACCAGCAGGGGCATCGAGCAGTACTTC.

The chain couples TRBV19 to TRBJ1-1, with D possibly being TRBD1 (5 bases). The CDR3 is 15 amino acids. Germline V lookup: CDR1 LNHDA, CDR2 SQIVND (reference sequence). Trimming took off 0 bases at V and 0 bases at J, with 8 bases between the two ends. The CDR3 protein is CASSIDQGMNTEAFF. CDR3 DNA: TGTGCCAGTAGTATAGACCAGGGCATGAACACTGAAGCTTTCTTT.

The CDR3: CASSIRGPDTQYF. The DNA of the CDR3 is TGCGCCAGCAGCATCAGGGGGCCAGATACGCAGTATTTT. The chain has TRBV5-1 and TRBJ2-3; TRBD1 agrees at 8 bases. V lost 4 bases to trimming and J lost 4 bases; unmatched junction nucleotides: 2. This CDR3 is built from 13 residues. Germline V CDR1 and CDR2: SGHRS, YFSETQ.

The chain carries TRBV5-4 and TRBJ1-1; D call uncertain. Trimming took 4 bases from V and 3 from J, leaving 10 bases between them. Germline V gene sequence: CDR1 SGHNT, CDR2 YYREEE (reference sequence). There are 13 residues in the CDR3. The CDR3 region is CASSLEAHTEAFF. Here the CDR3 DNA reads TGTGCCAGCAGCCTAGAAGCACACACTGAAGCTTTCTTT.

The V call is TRBV28, the J call TRBJ2-5; TRBD2 might be the D (6 bases). The CDR3 runs to 15 residues. Trimming removed 4 bases at V and 9 bases at J, with 21 bases between. Per the germline V gene, CDR1 is MDHEN and CDR2 is SYDVKM. The chain's CDR3 is CASSSGQASPGAQYF. The CDR3 coding sequence is TGTGCCAGCAGTTCGGGGCAGGCAAGCCCGGGGGCCCAGTACTTC.

This rearrangement joins TRBV7-8 to TRBJ2-7; tentatively, D is TRBD2 (6 bases). V was shortened by 4 bases and J by 5 bases, with 12 bases between the two germline ends. The CDR3 runs 13 residues. The germline gives CDR1 SGHVS, CDR2 FQNEAQ. CDR3 protein: CASSYGGSHEQYF. CDR3 bases: TGTGCCAGCAGCTACGGGGGATCCCACGAGCAGTACTTC.

The chain employs TRBV11-2 and TRBJ2-1; no clear D gene. V was pared by 1 base and J by 4 bases, with 11 bases between. This CDR3 has 15 amino acids. Per the germline V gene, CDR1 is SGHAT and CDR2 is FQNNGV. CDR3 nucleotide sequence: TGTGCCAGCAGCTTAGGGCAGGTTAATTACAATGAGCAGTTCTTC. Its protein product is CASSLGQVNYNEQFF.

This clone occurred once. V is TRBV7-6 and J is TRBJ2-7; D gene ambiguous. Trimming shortened V by 0 bases and J by 0 bases, and 9 bases separated the two germline ends. The germline CDR1 and CDR2 sequences are SGHVS and FNYEAQ. The CDR3 loop spans 15 amino acids. Written as DNA, the CDR3 is TGTGCCAGCAGCTTAGCATCTCCACTCTCCTACGAGCAGTACTTC. It translates to CASSLASPLSYEQYF.

The V gene is TRBV29-1, the J gene TRBJ1-2; possible D gene TRBD1, 6 bases. The CDR3 loop spans 14 amino acids. Germline V CDR1 and CDR2: SQVTM, ANQGSEA. V dropped 7 bases and J dropped 0 bases, with 15 bases sitting between them. CDR3 protein: CSADSQIANYGYTF. For the CDR3, the DNA is TGCAGCGCGGACAGTCAAATAGCTAACTATGGCTACACCTTC.